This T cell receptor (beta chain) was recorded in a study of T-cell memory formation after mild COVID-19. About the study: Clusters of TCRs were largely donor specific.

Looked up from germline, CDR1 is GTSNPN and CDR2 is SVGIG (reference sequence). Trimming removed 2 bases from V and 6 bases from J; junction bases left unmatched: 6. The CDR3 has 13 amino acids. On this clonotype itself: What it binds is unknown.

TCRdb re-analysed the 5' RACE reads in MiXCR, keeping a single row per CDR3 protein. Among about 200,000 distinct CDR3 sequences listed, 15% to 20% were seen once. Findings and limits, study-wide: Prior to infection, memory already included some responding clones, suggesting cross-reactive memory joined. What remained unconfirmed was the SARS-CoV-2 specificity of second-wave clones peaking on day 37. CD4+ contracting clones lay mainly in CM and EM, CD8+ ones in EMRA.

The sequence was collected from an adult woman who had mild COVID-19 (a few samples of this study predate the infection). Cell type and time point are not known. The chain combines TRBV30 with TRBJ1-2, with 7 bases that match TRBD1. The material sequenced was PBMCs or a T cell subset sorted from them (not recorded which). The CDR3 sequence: CAWSLRQGNGYTF. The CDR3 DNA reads TGTGCCTGGAGTCTAAGACAGGGTAATGGCTACACCTTC.